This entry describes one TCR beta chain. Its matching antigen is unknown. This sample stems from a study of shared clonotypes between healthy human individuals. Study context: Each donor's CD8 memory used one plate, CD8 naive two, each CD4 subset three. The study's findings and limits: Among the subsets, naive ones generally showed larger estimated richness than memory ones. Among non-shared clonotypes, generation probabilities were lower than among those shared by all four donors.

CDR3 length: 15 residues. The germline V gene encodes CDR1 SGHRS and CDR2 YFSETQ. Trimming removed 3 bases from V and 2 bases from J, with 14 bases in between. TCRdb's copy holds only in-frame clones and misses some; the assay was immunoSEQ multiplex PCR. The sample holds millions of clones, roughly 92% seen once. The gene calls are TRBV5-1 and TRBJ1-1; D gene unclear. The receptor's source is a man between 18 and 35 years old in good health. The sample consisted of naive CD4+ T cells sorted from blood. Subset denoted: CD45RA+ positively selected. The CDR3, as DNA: TGCGCCAGCAGCTCCCGGGGAGAACGTAACACTGAAGCTTTCTTT. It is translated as CASSSRGERNTEAFF. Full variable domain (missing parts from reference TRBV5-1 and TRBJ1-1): KAGVTQTPRYLIKTRGQQVTLSCSPISGHRSVSWYQQTPGQGLQFLFEYFSETQRNKGNFPGRFSGRQFSNSRSEMNVSTLELGDSALYLCASSSRGERNTEAFFGQGTRLTVV.